The 10 T cell receptor beta chains reported below all come from one sample, sequenced in a study of blood T cell repertoires in COVID-19. Only in-frame clones appear in the TCRdb table, and some are missing; sequencing was by immunoSEQ multiplex PCR. The table records about 160,000 clones, more than 60% of them present only once. The specimen sequenced was peripheral blood. The receptors stem from a man between 70 and 80 years old with acute or convalescent COVID-19.

J is TRBJ2-3 and V is TRBV7-9; 8 nucleotides agree with TRBD2. The CDR3 runs 15 residues. CDR1 is SEHNR and CDR2 is FQNEAQ in the germline V gene (reference sequence). V shed 6 bases and J 6 bases; nucleotides not matched to a gene: 11. Here the CDR3 DNA reads TGTGCCAGCAGTTCCGGGACTAGGTCGTCCGATACGCAGTATTTT. Translation: CASSSGTRSSDTQYF.

The chain couples TRBV28 to TRBJ1-6, with TRBD1 matching over 7 bases. The junction had 16 bases not matched to a gene; V was cut back by 8 bases and J by 0 bases. Germline CDR1 and CDR2: MDHEN and SYDVKM. The CDR3 extends over 19 amino acids. CDR3 loop: CASLFRPGTASSYNSPLHF. CDR3 bases: TGTGCCAGCCTCTTCCGTCCCGGGACAGCTAGCTCCTATAATTCACCCCTCCACTTT.

At least ten counts were recorded for this clone. The chain combines TRBV6-6 with TRBJ2-7; tentatively, D is TRBD2 (6 bases). CDR1 is MNHNY and CDR2 is SVGAGI in the germline V gene (reference sequence). V lost 1 base, J lost 3 bases, and 10 bases lay in between. The CDR3 extends over 14 amino acids. This CDR3 is CASSYYGRGYEQYF. CDR3 DNA: TGTGCCAGCAGTTACTACGGGAGAGGCTACGAGCAGTACTTC.

The chain carries TRBV2 and TRBJ1-5; 8 bases line up with TRBD1. The CDR3 loop spans 16 amino acids. The germline V gene has CDR1 SNHLY and CDR2 FYNNEI. J lost 6 bases, V lost 4 bases, and 11 bases had no gene match. CDR3 in amino acids: CASSALQGAYGQPQHF. CDR3 DNA sequence: TGTGCCAGCAGTGCCCTCCAGGGGGCCTATGGTCAGCCCCAGCATTTT.

This clone came up once. The J gene is TRBJ1-1, the V gene TRBV5-1; D possibly corresponds to TRBD1 (5 bases). The germline V gene encodes CDR1 SGHRS and CDR2 YFSETQ. Trimming stripped 0 bases from V and 3 bases from J, with 21 bases between. This CDR3 has 18 residues. The CDR3 sequence is CASSLAGNTFDVDTEAFF. The CDR3 coding sequence is TGCGCCAGCAGCTTGGCAGGGAATACCTTTGACGTGGACACTGAAGCTTTCTTT.

This clone came up a few times. The gene calls are TRBV3-1 (or the pseudogene TRBV3-2) and TRBJ2-1; 9 nucleotides agree with TRBD2. The CDR3 is 17 amino acids. Per the germline V gene, CDR1 is LGHDT and CDR2 is YNNKEL (reference sequence). V lost 1 base, J lost 5 bases, and 9 bases stayed unmatched. The CDR3 coding sequence is TGTGCCAGCAGCCAAGGTAGCGGGAGATTCCTAGACAATGAGCAGTTCTTC. This gives the protein CASSQGSGRFLDNEQFF.

The chain recombines TRBV5-5 with TRBJ1-2; 9 bases are shared with TRBD1. This CDR3 spans 18 amino acids. Germline CDR1 is SGHKS and CDR2 is YYEKEE (reference sequence). Losses at the gene ends were 4 bases for V and 4 bases for J; bases not matched to a gene: 17. The CDR3 is CASSPSVGTGFLTYGYTF. The DNA of the CDR3 is TGTGCCAGCAGCCCCTCCGTTGGGACAGGGTTCCTTACCTATGGCTACACCTTC.

CDR3 region: CASSKTGTDNYGYTF. The CDR3 DNA sequence: TGTGCCAGCAGTAAAACAGGGACAGACAACTATGGCTACACCTTC. This chain uses TRBV6-5 with TRBJ1-2; 7 nucleotides line up with TRBD1. CDR3 length: 15 residues. V dropped 5 bases and J dropped 2; count of bases not matched to a gene: 8. CDR1 is MNHEY and CDR2 is SVGAGI in the germline V gene.

The rearrangement joins TRBV5-1 to TRBJ2-1; no clear D. The germline CDR1 and CDR2 sequences are SGHRS and YFSETQ. The CDR3 covers 16 residues. Trimming left V 0 bases short and J 0 bases short, with 10 bases between. The CDR3 bases are TGCGCCAGCAGCTTGGTGGCGGCAAGCTCCTACAATGAGCAGTTCTTC. Translated, it gives CASSLVAASSYNEQFF.

V gene TRBV7-2 combines with J gene TRBJ1-1; a possible D gene is TRBD1 (6 bases). The CDR3 runs to 13 residues. The V end lost 1 base, the J end lost 10 bases, and 13 bases lay between the germline ends. CDR1 and CDR2 (germline): SGHTA, FQGNSA. CDR3 region: CASSLVQGQVAFF. CDR3 DNA sequence: TGTGCCAGCAGCTTAGTACAGGGCCAGGTAGCTTTCTTT.